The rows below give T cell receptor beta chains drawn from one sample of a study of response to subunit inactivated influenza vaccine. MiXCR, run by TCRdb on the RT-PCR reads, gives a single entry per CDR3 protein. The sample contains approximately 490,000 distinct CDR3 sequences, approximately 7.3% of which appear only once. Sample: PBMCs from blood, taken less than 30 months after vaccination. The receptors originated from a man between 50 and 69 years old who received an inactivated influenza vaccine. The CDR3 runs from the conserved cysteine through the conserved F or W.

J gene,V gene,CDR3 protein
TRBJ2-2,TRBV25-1,CASSFGYDTGELFF
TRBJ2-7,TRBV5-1,CASSLAGRSQQYF
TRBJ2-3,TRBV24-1,CATSEWDTTDTQYF
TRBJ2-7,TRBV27,CASSSPKLADYEQYF
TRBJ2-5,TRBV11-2,CASSRGFQETQYF
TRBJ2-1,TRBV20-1,CSARAESSYNEQFF
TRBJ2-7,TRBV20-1,CSASRSGYEQYF
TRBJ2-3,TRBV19,CASSMGDTTDTQYF
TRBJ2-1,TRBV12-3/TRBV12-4,CASSEGGLAMNEQFF
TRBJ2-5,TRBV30,CAWSSYSFQETQYF
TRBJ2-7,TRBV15,CATRRQGLGEQYF
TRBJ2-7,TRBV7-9,CASSETGGEQYF
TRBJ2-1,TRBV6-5,CASSYNPPSYNEQFF
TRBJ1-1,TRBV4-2,CASSPQLDRAPEAFF
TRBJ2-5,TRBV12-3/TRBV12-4,CASSTLAGPQETQYF
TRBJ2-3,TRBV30,CAWSVDGRGADTQYF
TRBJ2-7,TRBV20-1,CSARGVGRGREQYF
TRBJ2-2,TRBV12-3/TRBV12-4,CASSLNRPPDTGELFF
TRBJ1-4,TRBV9,CASSKTQATNEKLFF
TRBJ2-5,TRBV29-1,CSVPSRGETQYF
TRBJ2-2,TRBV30,CAWSSFTGELFF
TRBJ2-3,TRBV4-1,CASSPLTGTDTQYF
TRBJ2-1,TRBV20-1,CSASGRAALGAYNEQFF
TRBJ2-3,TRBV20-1,CSARRGLAFSTDTQYF
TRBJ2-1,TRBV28,CASTFSRRINNEQFF
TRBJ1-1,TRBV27,CASRETGLGNTEAFF
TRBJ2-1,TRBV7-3,CASSVGTSGRFGNEQFF
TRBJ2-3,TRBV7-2,CASSLPGQRDTQYF
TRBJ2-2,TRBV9,CASSVGGANTGELFF
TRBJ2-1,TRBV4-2,CASSQVFQGRDEQFF
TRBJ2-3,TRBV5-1,CASSLGSHGTDTQYF
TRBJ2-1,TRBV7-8,CASSRTGTGYNEQFF
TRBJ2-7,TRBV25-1,CASSHSGTGYLEQYF
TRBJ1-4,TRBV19,CASSIRQGAGEKLFF
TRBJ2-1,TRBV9,CASSVQRDEQFF
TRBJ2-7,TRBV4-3,CASSQDKRVYEQYF
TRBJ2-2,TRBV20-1,CSARAGGSTGELFF
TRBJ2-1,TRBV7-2,CASSPGLREQFF
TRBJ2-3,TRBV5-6,CASSAADSPYTQYF
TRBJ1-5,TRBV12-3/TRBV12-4,CASSWEGRGYQPQHF
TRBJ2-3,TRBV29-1,CSVEDLARGITDTQYF
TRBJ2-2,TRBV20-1,CSARDLRQGMAGELFF
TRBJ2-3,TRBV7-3,CASSSLGQSADTQYF
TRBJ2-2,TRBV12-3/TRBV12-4,CASQPGLGGTGELFF
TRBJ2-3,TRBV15,CATSTGKRTDTQYF
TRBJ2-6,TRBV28,CASSFAQGSSGANVLTF
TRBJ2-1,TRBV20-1,CSARGQGKRNEQFF
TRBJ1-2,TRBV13,CASSYGQGSGYTF
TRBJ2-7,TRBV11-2,CASSQDQQYF
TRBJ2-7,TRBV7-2,CASSNSVSYEQYF
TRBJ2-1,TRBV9,CASSVGGSEQFF
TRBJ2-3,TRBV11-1,CASSLRRRTSGSRADTQYF
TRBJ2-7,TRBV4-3,CASPYRWWQAPDPYEQYF
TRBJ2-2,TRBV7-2,CASSGRLVRGGELFF
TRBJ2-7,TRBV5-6,CASSLAPLSDREKGYEQYF
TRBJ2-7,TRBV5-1,CASSFGAQGNEQYF
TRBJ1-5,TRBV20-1,CSALGQGALDQPQHF